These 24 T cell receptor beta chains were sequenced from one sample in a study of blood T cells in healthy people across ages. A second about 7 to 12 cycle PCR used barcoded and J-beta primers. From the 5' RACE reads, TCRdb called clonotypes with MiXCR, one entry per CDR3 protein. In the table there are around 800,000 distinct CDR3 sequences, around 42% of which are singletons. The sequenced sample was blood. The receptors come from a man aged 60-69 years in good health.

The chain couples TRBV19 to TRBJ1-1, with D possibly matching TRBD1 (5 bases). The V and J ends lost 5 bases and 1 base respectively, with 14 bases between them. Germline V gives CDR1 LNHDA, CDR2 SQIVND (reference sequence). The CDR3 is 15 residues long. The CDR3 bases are TGTGCCAGTAGTTTTACTTGGACAACGAACACTGAAGCTTTCTTT. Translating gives CASSFTWTTNTEAFF.

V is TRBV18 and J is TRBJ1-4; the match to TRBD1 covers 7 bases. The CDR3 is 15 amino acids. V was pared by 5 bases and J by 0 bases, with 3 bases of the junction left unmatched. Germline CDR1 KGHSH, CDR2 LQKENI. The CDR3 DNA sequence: TGTGCCAGCTCAGGGGACAGCTCAACTAATGAAAAACTGTTTTTT. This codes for CASSGDSSTNEKLFF. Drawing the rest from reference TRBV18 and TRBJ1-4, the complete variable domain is NAGVMQNPRHLVRRRGQEARLRCSPMKGHSHVYWYRQLPEEGLKFMVYLQKENIIDESGMPKERFSAEFPKEGPSILRIQQVVRGDSAAYFCASSGDSSTNEKLFFGSGTQLSVL.

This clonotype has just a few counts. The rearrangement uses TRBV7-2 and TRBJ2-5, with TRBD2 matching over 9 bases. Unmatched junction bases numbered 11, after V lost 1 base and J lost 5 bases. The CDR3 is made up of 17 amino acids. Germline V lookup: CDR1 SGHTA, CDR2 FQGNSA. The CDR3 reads CASSLVTLAGWGETQYF. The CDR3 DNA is TGTGCCAGCAGCTTAGTAACCCTAGCGGGATGGGGGGAGACCCAGTACTTC.

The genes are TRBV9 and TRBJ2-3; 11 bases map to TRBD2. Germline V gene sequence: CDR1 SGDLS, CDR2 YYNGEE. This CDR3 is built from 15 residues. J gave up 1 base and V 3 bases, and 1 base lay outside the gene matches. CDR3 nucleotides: TGTGCCAGCAGCGCGACTAGCGGGGGCACAGATACGCAGTATTTT. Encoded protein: CASSATSGGTDTQYF.

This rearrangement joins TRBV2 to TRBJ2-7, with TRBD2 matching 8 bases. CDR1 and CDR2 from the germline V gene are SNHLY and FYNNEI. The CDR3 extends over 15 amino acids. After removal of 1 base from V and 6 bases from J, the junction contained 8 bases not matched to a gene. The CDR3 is CASSEGAGGPAEQYF. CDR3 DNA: TGTGCCAGCAGTGAAGGGGCGGGGGGTCCTGCCGAGCAGTACTTC.

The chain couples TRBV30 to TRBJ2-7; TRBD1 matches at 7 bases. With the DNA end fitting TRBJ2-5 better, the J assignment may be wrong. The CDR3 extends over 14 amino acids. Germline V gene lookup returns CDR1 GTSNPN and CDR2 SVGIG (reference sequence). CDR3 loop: CASTGTASQETQYF. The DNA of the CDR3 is TGTGCCAGCACCGGGACAGCTAGCCAAGAGACCCAGTACTTC.

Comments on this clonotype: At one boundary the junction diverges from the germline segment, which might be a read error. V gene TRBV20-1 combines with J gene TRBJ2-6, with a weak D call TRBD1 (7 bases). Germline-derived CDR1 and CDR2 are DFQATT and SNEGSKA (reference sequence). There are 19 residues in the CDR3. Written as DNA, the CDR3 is TGCAGTGCTGGAGATCGGAGGGGGCAGACTATCTCTGGGGCCAACGTCCTGACTTTC. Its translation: CSAGDRRGQTISGANVLTF.

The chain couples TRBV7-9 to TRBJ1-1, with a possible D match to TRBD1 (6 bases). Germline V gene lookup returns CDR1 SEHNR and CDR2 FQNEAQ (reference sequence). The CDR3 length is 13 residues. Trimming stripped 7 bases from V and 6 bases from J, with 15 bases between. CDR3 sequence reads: CASILEGGPEAFF. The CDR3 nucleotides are TGTGCCAGCATCCTAGAAGGGGGTCCTGAAGCTTTCTTT.

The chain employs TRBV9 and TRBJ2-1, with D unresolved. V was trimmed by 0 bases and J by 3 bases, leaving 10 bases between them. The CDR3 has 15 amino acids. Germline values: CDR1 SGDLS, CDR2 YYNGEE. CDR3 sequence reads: CASSVASSSYNEQFF. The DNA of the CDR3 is TGTGCCAGCAGCGTAGCTTCGTCTAGCTACAATGAGCAGTTCTTC.

The CDR3 sequence is CASSVDVGQLNTEAFF. Written as DNA, the CDR3 is TGTGCCAGCAGCGTAGATGTCGGGCAGCTCAACACTGAAGCTTTCTTT. The chain has TRBV9 and TRBJ1-1; D uncertain. In germline, CDR1 is SGDLS, CDR2 YYNGEE. The CDR3 contains 16 residues. Deletions cut 0 bases from V and 2 bases from J, with 14 bases between.

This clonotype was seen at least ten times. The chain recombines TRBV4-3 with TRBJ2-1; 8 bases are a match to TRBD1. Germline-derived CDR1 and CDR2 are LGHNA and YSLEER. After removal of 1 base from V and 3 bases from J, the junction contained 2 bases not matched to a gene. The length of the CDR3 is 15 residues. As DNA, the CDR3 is TGCGCCAGCAGCCAAGGACAGGGGAACTACAATGAGCAGTTCTTC. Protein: CASSQGQGNYNEQFF.

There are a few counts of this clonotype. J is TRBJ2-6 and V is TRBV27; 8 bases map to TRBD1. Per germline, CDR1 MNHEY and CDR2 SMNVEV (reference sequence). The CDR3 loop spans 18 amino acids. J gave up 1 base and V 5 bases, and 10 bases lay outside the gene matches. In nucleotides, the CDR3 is TGTGCCAGCAGTCGATGGACAGGGAAGGGATCTGGGGCCAACGTCCTGACTTTC. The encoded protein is CASSRWTGKGSGANVLTF.

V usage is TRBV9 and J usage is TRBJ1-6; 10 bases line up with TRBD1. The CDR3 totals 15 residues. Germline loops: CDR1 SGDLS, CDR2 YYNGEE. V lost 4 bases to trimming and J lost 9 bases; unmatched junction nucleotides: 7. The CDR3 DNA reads TGTGCCAGCAGCTTTGCCGGGACAGGGGCTTCACCCCTCCACTTT. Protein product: CASSFAGTGASPLHF.

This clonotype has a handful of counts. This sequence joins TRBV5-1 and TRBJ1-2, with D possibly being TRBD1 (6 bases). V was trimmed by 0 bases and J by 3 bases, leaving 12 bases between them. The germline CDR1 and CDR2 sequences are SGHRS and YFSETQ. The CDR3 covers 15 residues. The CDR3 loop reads CASSLEAGEDYGYTF. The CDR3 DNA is TGCGCCAGCAGCTTGGAGGCAGGGGAGGACTATGGCTACACCTTC.

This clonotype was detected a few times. The CDR3 spells CASSQDPSILGEKLFF. Here the CDR3 DNA reads TGCGCCAGCAGCCAGGACCCTTCCATCCTTGGGGAAAAACTGTTTTTT. The chain carries TRBV4-3 and TRBJ1-4; D is ambiguous. Germline lookup yields CDR1 LGHNA and CDR2 YSLEER. This CDR3 comprises 16 residues. V gave up 3 bases and J gave up 8 bases, with 19 bases separating them.

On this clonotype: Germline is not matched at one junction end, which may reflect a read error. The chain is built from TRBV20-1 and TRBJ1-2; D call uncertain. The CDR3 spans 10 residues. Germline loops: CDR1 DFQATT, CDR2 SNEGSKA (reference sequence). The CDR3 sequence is CSAGEYGYTF. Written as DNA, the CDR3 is TGCAGTGCTGGAGAATATGGCTACACCTTC.

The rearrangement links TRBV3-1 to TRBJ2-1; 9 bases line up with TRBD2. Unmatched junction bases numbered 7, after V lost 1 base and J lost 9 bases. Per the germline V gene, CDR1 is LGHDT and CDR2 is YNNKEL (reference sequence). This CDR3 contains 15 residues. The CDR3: CASSQAAGGLGEQFF. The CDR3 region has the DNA TGTGCCAGCAGCCAAGCGGCGGGAGGGCTTGGTGAGCAGTTCTTC.

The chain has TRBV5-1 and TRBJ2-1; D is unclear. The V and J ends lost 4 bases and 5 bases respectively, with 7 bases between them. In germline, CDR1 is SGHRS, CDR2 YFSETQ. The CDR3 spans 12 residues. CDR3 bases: TGCGCCAGCAGCGCCGCAGACAATGAGCAGTTCTTC. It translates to CASSAADNEQFF.

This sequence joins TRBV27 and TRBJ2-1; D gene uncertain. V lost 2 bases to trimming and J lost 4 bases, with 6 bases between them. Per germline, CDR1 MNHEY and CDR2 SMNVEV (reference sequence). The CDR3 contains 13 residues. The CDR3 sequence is CASSLVMYNEQFF. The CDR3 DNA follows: TGTGCCAGCAGTTTAGTAATGTACAATGAGCAGTTCTTC.

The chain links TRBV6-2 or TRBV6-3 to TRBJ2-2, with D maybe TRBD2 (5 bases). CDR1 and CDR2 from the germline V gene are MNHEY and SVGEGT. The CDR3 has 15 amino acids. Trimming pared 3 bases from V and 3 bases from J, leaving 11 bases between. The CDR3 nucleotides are TGTGCCAGCAGTTATACCCGGGGATACACCGGGGAGCTGTTTTTT. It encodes CASSYTRGYTGELFF.

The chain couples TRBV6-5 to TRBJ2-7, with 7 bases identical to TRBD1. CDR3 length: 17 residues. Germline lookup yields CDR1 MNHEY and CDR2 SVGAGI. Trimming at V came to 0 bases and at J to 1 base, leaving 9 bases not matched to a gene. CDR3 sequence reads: CASSYSNLAGGSYEQYF. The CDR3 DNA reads TGTGCCAGCAGTTACTCCAATCTCGCAGGGGGATCCTACGAGCAGTACTTC.

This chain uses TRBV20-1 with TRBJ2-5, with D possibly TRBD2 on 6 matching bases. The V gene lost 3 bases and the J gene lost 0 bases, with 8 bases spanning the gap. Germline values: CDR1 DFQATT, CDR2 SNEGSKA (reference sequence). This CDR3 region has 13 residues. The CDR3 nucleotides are TGCAGTGCTAGCCGGGGGAACCAAGAGACCCAGTACTTC. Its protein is CSASRGNQETQYF.

The chain's CDR3 is CASSPAQGPRREAFF. The CDR3 DNA reads as TGCGCCAGCAGCCCGGCCCAGGGACCCCGCCGTGAAGCTTTCTTT. The genes are TRBV4-1 and TRBJ1-1; a weak D match, TRBD1 (5 bases). V lost 4 bases and J lost 7, with 19 bases in between. Germline V gene lookup returns CDR1 MGHRA and CDR2 YSYEKL. The CDR3 is 15 amino acids.

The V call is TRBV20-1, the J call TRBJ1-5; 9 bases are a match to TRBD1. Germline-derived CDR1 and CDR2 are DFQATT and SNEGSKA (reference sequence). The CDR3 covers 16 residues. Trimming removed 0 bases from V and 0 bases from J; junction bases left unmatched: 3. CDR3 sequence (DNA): TGCAGTGCTAGAGATAGGGGACAGGGTAGCAATCAGCCCCAGCATTTT. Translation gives CSARDRGQGSNQPQHF.